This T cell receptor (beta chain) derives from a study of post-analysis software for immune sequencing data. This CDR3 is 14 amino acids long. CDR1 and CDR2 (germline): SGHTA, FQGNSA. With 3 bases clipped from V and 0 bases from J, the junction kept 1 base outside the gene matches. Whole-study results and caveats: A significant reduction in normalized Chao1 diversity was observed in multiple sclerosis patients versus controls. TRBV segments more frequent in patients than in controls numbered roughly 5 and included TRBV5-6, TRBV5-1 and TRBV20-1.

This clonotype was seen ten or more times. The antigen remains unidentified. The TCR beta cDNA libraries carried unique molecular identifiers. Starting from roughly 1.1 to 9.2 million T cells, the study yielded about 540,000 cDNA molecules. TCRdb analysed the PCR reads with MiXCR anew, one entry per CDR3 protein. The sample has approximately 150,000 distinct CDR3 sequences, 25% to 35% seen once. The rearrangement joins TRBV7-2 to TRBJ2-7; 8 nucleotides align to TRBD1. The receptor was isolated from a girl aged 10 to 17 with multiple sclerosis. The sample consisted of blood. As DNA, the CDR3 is TGTGCCAGCAGCTTGGGGACAGGCTCCTACGAGCAGTACTTC. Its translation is CASSLGTGSYEQYF. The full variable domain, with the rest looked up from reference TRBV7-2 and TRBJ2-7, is GAGVSQSPSNKVTEKGKDVELRCDPISGHTALYWYRQSLGQGLEFLIYFQGNSAPDKSGLPSDRFSAERTGGSVSTLTIQRTQQEDSAVYLCASSLGTGSYEQYFGPGTRLTVT.